These T cell receptor beta chains were read from a single sample in a study of beta chain features in type 1 diabetes. Profiling relied on immunoSEQ multiplex PCR, and the TCRdb table lists in-frame clones only, not all of them. The sample has about 44,000 clones, roughly 70% seen once. Sequenced material: Tregs from blood. The receptors shown here come from a woman between 18 and 29 years old with type 1 diabetes. Each CDR3 is given with its conserved first and last residue. A D gene is named only where the DNA matches it firmly. The size of a clone is reported for some rows only, either as once, few or many, or as a class for expanded clones.

d_call | j_call | v_call | clone_size | cdr3_aa | cdr3_nt
TRBD1 | TRBJ2-7 | TRBV28 | NA | CASSRTGSTYEQYF | TGTGCCAGCAGCCGGACAGGAAGCACCTACGAGCAGTACTTC
NA | TRBJ2-1 | TRBV5-1 | NA | CASSPVRGRVNNEQFF | TGCGCCAGCAGCCCGGTCCGGGGGAGAGTTAACAATGAGCAGTTCTTC
NA | TRBJ2-2 | TRBV10-3 | NA | CAARSVGGELFF | TGTGCCGCTAGGTCCGTGGGCGGGGAGCTGTTTTTT
NA | TRBJ2-4 | TRBV18 | NA | CASSPLSSGAKNIQYF | TGTGCCAGCTCACCACTGTCGAGCGGAGCCAAAAACATTCAGTACTTC
TRBD1 | TRBJ1-5 | TRBV27 | few | CASSLTGQGRPQHF | TGTGCCAGCAGTTTAACGGGACAGGGACGGCCCCAGCATTTT
TRBD1 | TRBJ1-2 | TRBV7-2 | NA | CASSPRGPYGYTF | TGTGCCAGCAGCCCCAGGGGGCCGTATGGCTACACCTTC
TRBD1 | TRBJ1-3 | TRBV6-5 | few | CASTRQGDSGNTIYF | TGTGCCAGCACTCGACAGGGAGACTCTGGAAACACCATATATTTT
TRBD1 | TRBJ1-1 | TRBV5-1 | NA | CASSWRGQENTEAFF | TGCGCCAGCAGCTGGAGGGGACAGGAGAACACTGAAGCTTTCTTT
TRBD1 | TRBJ1-5 | TRBV5-5 | few | CASSNGQGRPQHF | TGTGCCAGCAGCAACGGACAGGGTAGGCCCCAGCATTTT
TRBD1 | TRBJ1-6 | TRBV5-4 | few | CASSMRQGTHNSPLHF | TGTGCCAGCAGCATGAGACAGGGAACCCATAATTCACCCCTCCACTTT
NA | TRBJ2-3 | TRBV11-1 | NA | CASSLTSLETDTQYF | TGTGCCAGCAGCTTAACGTCTCTAGAAACAGATACGCAGTATTTT
TRBD1 | TRBJ2-7 | TRBV7-9 | few | CASSRGQVGSRDF | TGTGCCAGCAGCAGGGGACAGGTGGGGAGTCGGGACTTC
TRBD2 | TRBJ2-7 | TRBV27 | NA | CASSVLGGRYEQYF | TGTGCCAGCAGTGTTTTGGGCGGGAGGTACGAGCAGTACTTC
NA | TRBJ2-5 | TRBV9 | NA | CASSVDRTTETQYF | TGTGCCAGCAGCGTGGACAGGACTACCGAGACCCAGTACTTC
TRBD2 | TRBJ2-1 | TRBV29-1 | few | CSVEGGSPRNEQFF | TGCAGCGTTGAAGGCGGGAGTCCTCGAAATGAGCAGTTCTTC
TRBD2 | TRBJ2-1 | TRBV6-6 | few | CASAGAPGWGEQFF | TGTGCCAGCGCGGGAGCGCCCGGGTGGGGTGAGCAGTTCTTC
TRBD1 | TRBJ1-5 | TRBV18 | few | CASSPGQGPMNQPQHF | TGTGCCAGCTCACCAGGACAGGGCCCGATGAATCAGCCCCAGCATTTT
NA | TRBJ2-7 | TRBV18 | NA | CASSPFSYEQYF | TGTGCCAGCTCACCCTTCTCCTACGAGCAGTACTTC
NA | TRBJ2-3 | TRBV5-1 | NA | CASSLNGQNTDTQYF | TGCGCCAGCAGCTTGAACGGACAGAACACAGATACGCAGTATTTT
NA | TRBJ1-1 | TRBV29-1 | NA | CSVLGQINTEAFF | TGCAGCGTTCTAGGACAGATAAACACTGAAGCTTTCTTT
NA | TRBJ2-3 | TRBV7-2 | NA | CASSLSSGGTDTQYF | TGTGCCAGCAGCTTATCTTCCGGGGGCACAGATACGCAGTATTTT
NA | TRBJ2-1 | TRBV5-4 | NA | CASSQDSSAQFF | TGTGCCAGCAGCCAGGACTCATCCGCGCAGTTCTTC
NA | TRBJ1-4 | TRBV20-1 | NA | CSARVEEKLFF | TGCAGTGCTAGGGTAGAGGAAAAACTGTTTTTT
TRBD2 | TRBJ2-3 | TRBV11-3 | NA | CASSPEGRGFTDTQYF | TGTGCCAGCAGCCCAGAAGGGAGGGGCTTTACAGATACGCAGTATTTT
TRBD2 | TRBJ2-7 | TRBV19 | NA | CASSTGGGGYEQYF | TGTGCCAGTAGTACCGGCGGCGGGGGCTACGAGCAGTACTTC
NA | TRBJ2-6 | TRBV11-2 | NA | CASSERGGSSGANVLTF | TGTGCCAGCAGCGAGAGGGGGGGAAGCTCTGGGGCCAACGTCCTGACTTTC
NA | TRBJ2-1 | TRBV7-2 | NA | CASRRTGSYNEQFF | TGTGCCAGCCGACGGACGGGGTCCTACAATGAGCAGTTCTTC
TRBD2 | TRBJ2-1 | TRBV5-4 | few | CASSSGGGPKGLYNEQFF | TGTGCCAGCAGCTCTGGGGGGGGACCCAAGGGGTTATACAATGAGCAGTTCTTC
NA | TRBJ2-7 | TRBV7-9 | NA | CASSPRPYGTYEQYF | TGTGCCAGCAGCCCCAGACCCTACGGGACCTACGAGCAGTACTTC
NA | TRBJ2-7 | TRBV9 | NA | CASSVDLGSYEQYF | TGTGCCAGCAGCGTAGATCTGGGGAGCTACGAGCAGTACTTC
TRBD2 | TRBJ2-1 | TRBV25-1 | once | CASSATSGTSLTYEQFF | TGTGCCAGCAGTGCCACCTCCGGGACTAGCCTTACCTATGAGCAGTTCTTC
TRBD1 | TRBJ2-1 | TRBV29-1 | few | CSVELRQGAYNEQFF | TGCAGCGTTGAATTGAGGCAGGGGGCCTACAATGAGCAGTTCTTC